The present TCR beta chain was sequenced within a study of blood T cell repertoires in COVID-19. Sequenced by immunoSEQ multiplex PCR; TCRdb stores in-frame clones only, minus some. This sample yields roughly 130,000 clones, of which 65% to 85% are seen a single time; 1.5% to 2% belongs to the top ten. The CDR3 contains 16 residues. CDR1 and CDR2 from the germline V gene are SGHVS and FQNEAQ. Unmatched junction bases numbered 6, after V lost 1 base and J lost 1 base. Source material: peripheral blood. The receptor comes from a man aged 65-85 years with acute or convalescent COVID-19. The chain couples TRBV7-8 to TRBJ2-7; TRBD2 matches at 8 bases. CDR3 region: CASSLGLRGDSYEQYF. For the CDR3, the DNA is TGTGCCAGCAGCTTAGGATTGCGGGGGGATTCCTACGAGCAGTACTTC.